The T cell receptor beta chain under discussion was sequenced for a study of a mutant IDH1 vaccine in newly diagnosed glioma. Background on the study: The start of vaccination came 4-6 weeks after radiotherapy alone, or with temozolomide cycles. Beforehand, treatment had been radiotherapy, temozolomide, or both; the majority received both.

The assay was immunoSEQ multiplex PCR, and TCRdb's table has in-frame clones only and misses some. The table has about 94,000 clones, roughly 91% seen once. Time point denoted: week 47, end of study. It was 300 ug of mutant IDH1 20-mer peptide that made up each vaccine dose, given with topical imiquimod. About this clone itself: Its antigen is unidentified.

This sequence was found in a woman aged 50 to 60 with glioma. This material consisted of PBMCs, taken from a glioma patient whose treatment included an IDH1 peptide vaccine.

The CDR3 coding sequence is TGTGCCAGTAGTATAGAAGGCGGAAACATCCCTACCTACGAGCAGTACTTC. It codes for CASSIEGGNIPTYEQYF. The rearrangement links TRBV19 to TRBJ2-7; D remains ambiguous. The CDR3 has 17 residues. Between the trimmed V and J ends, which lost 0 bases and 2 bases, there was a span of 17 bases. Germline CDR1 reads LNHDA; CDR2 reads SQIVND (reference sequence). Looking up the rest from reference TRBV19 and TRBJ2-7 gives the full variable domain: DGGITQSPKYLFRKEGQNVTLSCEQNLNHDAMYWYRQDPGQGLRLIYYSQIVNDFQKGDIAEGYSVSREKKESFPLTVTSAQKNPTAFYLCASSIEGGNIPTYEQYFGPGTRLTVT.